This TCR beta chain stems from a study of T cells after yellow fever vaccination. Study conclusions and caveats: Reappearance after the booster was seen for most primary-vaccination clones, at 95% to 96% CD4 and more than 80% CD8.

The CDR3 is 16 residues long. Looked up from germline, CDR1 is SGHNT and CDR2 is YYREEE (reference sequence). Trimming cost V 6 bases and J 1 base; bases outside gene matches: 9. UMIs were added to TCR cDNA along with a universal primer site when it was made by 5'RACE template switching. From the 5' RACE reads, TCRdb called clonotypes with MiXCR, one entry per CDR3 protein. This repertoire shows some 560,000 distinct CDR3 sequences, roughly 17% found once; its top ten account for 15% to 20%. Worth noting for this clonotype: What it recognizes is unknown.

This chain links TRBV5-4 with TRBJ2-3; TRBD2 matches at 9 bases. The sequenced sample was PBMCs, obtained less than 6 days after the first yellow fever vaccination. The sequence derives from a man between 18 and 35 years old who received the YFV17D yellow fever vaccine. CDR3 coding DNA: TGTGCCAGCATGTCAGCGAGGACTAGCGGCACAGATACGCAGTATTTT. This gives the protein CASMSARTSGTDTQYF.